A selection of T cell receptor beta chains follows, all from one sample in a study of T cell responses to AZD1222 COVID-19 vaccine. Assay: immunoSEQ multiplex PCR; the TCRdb copy retains only in-frame clones and omits some. The data hold more than 120,000 clones, with more than 85% observed a single time. The source was peripheral blood, collected on day 0 of AZD1222 vaccination. All receptors come from an adult in good health. The CDR3 runs from the conserved cysteine through the conserved F or W. D genes are given only for firm matches. The size field is filled for only some rows; it gives once, few, many or a size class.

V gene: TRBV14; clone size: .; D gene: TRBD1; J gene: TRBJ2-2; CDR3 protein: CASSEQGAGELFF; CDR3 DNA: TGTGCCAGCAGCGAACAGGGGGCCGGGGAGCTGTTTTTT
V gene: TRBV30; clone size: .; D gene: TRBD2; J gene: TRBJ2-3; CDR3 protein: CAWARAGERTDTQYF; CDR3 DNA: TGTGCCTGGGCAAGAGCGGGAGAGAGAACAGATACGCAGTATTTT
V gene: TRBV6-1; clone size: .; D gene: TRBD2; J gene: TRBJ2-3; CDR3 protein: CASSRVLSGGDTQYF; CDR3 DNA: TGTGCCAGCAGCCGGGTGTTGAGCGGGGGGGATACGCAGTATTTT
V gene: TRBV4-3; clone size: .; D gene: .; J gene: TRBJ1-4; CDR3 protein: CASSQEVAEEKLFF; CDR3 DNA: TGCGCCAGCAGCCAAGAAGTGGCAGAAGAAAAACTGTTTTTT
V gene: TRBV12-3/TRBV12-4; clone size: .; D gene: .; J gene: TRBJ1-2; CDR3 protein: CASSSYSYGYTF; CDR3 DNA: TGTGCCAGCAGTTCTTACTCCTATGGCTACACCTTC
V gene: TRBV18; clone size: .; D gene: .; J gene: TRBJ1-4; CDR3 protein: CASSSRAPTTNEKLFF; CDR3 DNA: TGTGCCAGCTCCTCCAGGGCACCAACAACTAATGAAAAACTGTTTTTT
V gene: TRBV10-3; clone size: .; D gene: .; J gene: TRBJ1-1; CDR3 protein: CAISESGANTEAFF; CDR3 DNA: TGTGCCATCAGTGAGTCAGGGGCGAACACTGAAGCTTTCTTT
V gene: TRBV12-3/TRBV12-4; clone size: .; D gene: .; J gene: TRBJ2-7; CDR3 protein: CATRGRGYEQYF; CDR3 DNA: TGTGCCACGCGGGGACGGGGCTACGAGCAGTACTTC
V gene: TRBV10-3; clone size: .; D gene: TRBD1; J gene: TRBJ2-2; CDR3 protein: CAISARQGAKTGELFF; CDR3 DNA: TGTGCCATCAGTGCCAGACAGGGGGCGAAAACCGGGGAGCTGTTTTTT
V gene: TRBV15; clone size: .; D gene: .; J gene: TRBJ1-2; CDR3 protein: CATSRVSQLSGDGYTF; CDR3 DNA: TGTGCCACCAGCAGAGTATCCCAGCTTTCGGGTGATGGCTACACCTTC
V gene: TRBV7-2; clone size: .; D gene: .; J gene: TRBJ2-1; CDR3 protein: CASSLGVPPRNEQFF; CDR3 DNA: TGTGCCAGCAGCTTAGGAGTGCCCCCGCGCAATGAGCAGTTCTTC
V gene: TRBV7-9; clone size: .; D gene: .; J gene: TRBJ2-7; CDR3 protein: CASSHPAREDEQYF; CDR3 DNA: TGTGCCAGCAGCCATCCCGCCAGGGAGGACGAGCAGTACTTC
V gene: TRBV18; clone size: .; D gene: TRBD1; J gene: TRBJ2-3; CDR3 protein: CASSGTGGTDTQYF; CDR3 DNA: TGTGCCAGCTCTGGGACAGGGGGCACAGATACGCAGTATTTT
V gene: TRBV6-5; clone size: few; D gene: .; J gene: TRBJ2-2; CDR3 protein: CASRAGRGSAGELFF; CDR3 DNA: TGTGCCAGCAGGGCGGGCAGGGGAAGTGCCGGGGAGCTGTTTTTT
V gene: TRBV13; clone size: .; D gene: .; J gene: TRBJ1-1; CDR3 protein: CASSRVGVNTEAFF; CDR3 DNA: TGTGCCAGCAGCCGAGTGGGGGTGAACACTGAAGCTTTCTTT
V gene: TRBV7-9; clone size: .; D gene: .; J gene: TRBJ1-1; CDR3 protein: CASSALRENTEAFF; CDR3 DNA: TGTGCCAGCAGCGCCCTCAGGGAAAACACTGAAGCTTTCTTT
V gene: TRBV7-9; clone size: .; D gene: .; J gene: TRBJ2-7; CDR3 protein: CASSQEGLRGPEQYF; CDR3 DNA: TGTGCCAGCAGCCAGGAGGGCCTAAGGGGCCCCGAGCAGTACTTC
V gene: TRBV7-2; clone size: few; D gene: .; J gene: TRBJ2-1; CDR3 protein: CASSLAPIGVYNEQFF; CDR3 DNA: TGTGCCAGCAGCTTAGCGCCAATCGGGGTCTACAATGAGCAGTTCTTC
V gene: TRBV20-1; clone size: .; D gene: TRBD2; J gene: TRBJ2-1; CDR3 protein: CSALAGNEQFF; CDR3 DNA: TGCAGTGCACTAGCGGGCAATGAGCAGTTCTTC
V gene: TRBV19; clone size: .; D gene: .; J gene: TRBJ1-5; CDR3 protein: CATVSGNQPQHF; CDR3 DNA: TGTGCCACGGTGTCAGGGAATCAGCCCCAGCATTTT
V gene: TRBV11-3; clone size: .; D gene: .; J gene: TRBJ2-3; CDR3 protein: CASSDPGRGTDTQYF; CDR3 DNA: TGTGCCAGCAGCGACCCCGGGAGAGGGACAGATACGCAGTATTTT
V gene: TRBV7-9; clone size: .; D gene: TRBD1; J gene: TRBJ1-2; CDR3 protein: CASSSLLQGAGYTF; CDR3 DNA: TGTGCCAGCAGCTCCCTGCTACAGGGGGCCGGCTACACCTTC
V gene: TRBV6-1; clone size: .; D gene: .; J gene: TRBJ2-7; CDR3 protein: CASSEVGSQYF; CDR3 DNA: TGTGCCAGCAGTGAAGTCGGGTCTCAGTACTTC
V gene: TRBV14; clone size: .; D gene: .; J gene: TRBJ2-2; CDR3 protein: CASSPGTLSGTGELFF; CDR3 DNA: TGTGCCAGCAGCCCCGGGACCTTGTCTGGCACCGGGGAGCTGTTTTTT
V gene: TRBV2; clone size: .; D gene: .; J gene: TRBJ2-7; CDR3 protein: CASSAQGGESKQYF; CDR3 DNA: TGTGCCAGCAGTGCACAGGGTGGTGAGAGTAAGCAGTACTTC
V gene: TRBV7-2; clone size: .; D gene: .; J gene: TRBJ2-3; CDR3 protein: CASSLRQTTDTQYF; CDR3 DNA: TGTGCCAGCAGCTTAAGACAGACCACAGATACGCAGTATTTT
V gene: TRBV5-1; clone size: .; D gene: .; J gene: TRBJ1-2; CDR3 protein: CASSWGAQGNGYTF; CDR3 DNA: TGCGCCAGCAGCTGGGGGGCACAGGGTAATGGCTACACCTTC
V gene: TRBV12-5; clone size: .; D gene: .; J gene: TRBJ1-5; CDR3 protein: CASGGETGYSNQPQHF; CDR3 DNA: TGTGCTAGTGGGGGCGAGACAGGTTATAGCAATCAGCCCCAGCATTTT